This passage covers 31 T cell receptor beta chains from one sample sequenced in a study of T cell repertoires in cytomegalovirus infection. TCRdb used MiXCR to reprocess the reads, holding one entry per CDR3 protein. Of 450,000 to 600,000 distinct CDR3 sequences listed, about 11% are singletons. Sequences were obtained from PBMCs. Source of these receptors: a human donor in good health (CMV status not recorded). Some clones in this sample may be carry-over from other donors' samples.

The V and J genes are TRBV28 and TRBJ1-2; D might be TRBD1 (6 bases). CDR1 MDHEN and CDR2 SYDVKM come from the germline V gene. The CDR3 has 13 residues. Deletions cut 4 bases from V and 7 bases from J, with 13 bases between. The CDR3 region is CASSWAAGAGYTF. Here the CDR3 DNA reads TGTGCCAGCAGTTGGGCGGCGGGGGCTGGCTACACCTTC.

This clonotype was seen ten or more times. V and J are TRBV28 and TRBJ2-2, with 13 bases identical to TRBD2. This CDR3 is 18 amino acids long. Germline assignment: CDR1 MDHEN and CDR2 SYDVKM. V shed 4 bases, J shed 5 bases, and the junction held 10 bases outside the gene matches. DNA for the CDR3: TGTGCCAGCAGTTCACCGCCCGGACTAGCGGGAGTAACCGGGGAGCTGTTTTTT. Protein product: CASSSPPGLAGVTGELFF.

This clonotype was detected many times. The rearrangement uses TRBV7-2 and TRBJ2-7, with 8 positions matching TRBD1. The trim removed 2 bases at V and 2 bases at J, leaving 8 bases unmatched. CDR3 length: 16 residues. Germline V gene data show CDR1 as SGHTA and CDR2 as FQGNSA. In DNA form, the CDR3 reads TGTGCCAGCAGCTTAAGAGGGGGGACAGGAGCCTACGAGCAGTACTTC. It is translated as CASSLRGGTGAYEQYF. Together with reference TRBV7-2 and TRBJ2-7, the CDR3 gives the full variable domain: GAGVSQSPSNKVTEKGKDVELRCDPISGHTALYWYRQSLGQGLEFLIYFQGNSAPDKSGLPSDRFSAERTGGSVSTLTIQRTQQEDSAVYLCASSLRGGTGAYEQYFGPGTRLTVT.

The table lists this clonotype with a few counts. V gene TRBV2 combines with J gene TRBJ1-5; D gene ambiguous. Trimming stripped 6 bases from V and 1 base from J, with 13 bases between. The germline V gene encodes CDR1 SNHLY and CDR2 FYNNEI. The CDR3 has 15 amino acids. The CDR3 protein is CASRKDDLSNQPQHF. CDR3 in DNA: TGTGCCAGCAGGAAGGACGACCTAAGCAATCAGCCCCAGCATTTT.

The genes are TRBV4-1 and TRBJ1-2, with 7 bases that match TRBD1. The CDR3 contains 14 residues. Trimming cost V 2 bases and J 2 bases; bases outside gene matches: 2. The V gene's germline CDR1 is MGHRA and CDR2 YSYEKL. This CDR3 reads CASSQTGVNYGYTF. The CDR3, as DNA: TGCGCCAGCAGCCAAACAGGGGTAAACTATGGCTACACCTTC.

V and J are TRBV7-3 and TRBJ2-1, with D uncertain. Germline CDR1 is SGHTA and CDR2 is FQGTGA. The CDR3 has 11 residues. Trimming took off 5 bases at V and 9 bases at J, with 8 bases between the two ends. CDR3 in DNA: TGTGCCAGCAGCATTGGACGTGAGCAGTTCTTC. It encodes CASSIGREQFF.

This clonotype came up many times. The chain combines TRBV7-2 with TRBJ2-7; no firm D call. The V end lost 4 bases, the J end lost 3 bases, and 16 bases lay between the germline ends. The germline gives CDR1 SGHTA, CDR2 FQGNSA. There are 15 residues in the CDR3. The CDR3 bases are TGTGCCAGCAGCTCCGGGTTGACCATCCTCTACGAGCAGTACTTC. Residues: CASSSGLTILYEQYF.

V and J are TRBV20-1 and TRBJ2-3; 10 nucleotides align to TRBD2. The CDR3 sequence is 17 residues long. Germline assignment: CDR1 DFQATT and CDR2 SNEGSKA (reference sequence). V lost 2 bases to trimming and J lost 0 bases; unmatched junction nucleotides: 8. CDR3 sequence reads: CSARRLAGASSTDTQYF. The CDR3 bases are TGCAGTGCTAGACGGCTAGCGGGGGCCTCTAGCACAGATACGCAGTATTTT.

CDR3 residues: CASSLGGREHNEQFF. DNA of the CDR3: TGTGCCAGCAGCTTAGGTGGGCGGGAACACAATGAGCAGTTCTTC. The chain couples TRBV11-1 to TRBJ2-1; a possible D gene is TRBD2 (6 bases). Trimming shortened V by 1 base and J by 5 bases, and 12 bases separated the two germline ends. The CDR3 consists of 15 residues. Looked up from germline, CDR1 is SGHAT and CDR2 is FQDESV (reference sequence).

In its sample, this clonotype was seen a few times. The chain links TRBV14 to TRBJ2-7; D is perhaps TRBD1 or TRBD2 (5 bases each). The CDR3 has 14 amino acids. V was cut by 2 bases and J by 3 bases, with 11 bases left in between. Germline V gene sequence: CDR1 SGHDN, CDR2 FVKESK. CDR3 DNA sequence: TGTGCCAGCAGCCAACTTCGGGGCAACTACGAGCAGTACTTC. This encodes CASSQLRGNYEQYF.

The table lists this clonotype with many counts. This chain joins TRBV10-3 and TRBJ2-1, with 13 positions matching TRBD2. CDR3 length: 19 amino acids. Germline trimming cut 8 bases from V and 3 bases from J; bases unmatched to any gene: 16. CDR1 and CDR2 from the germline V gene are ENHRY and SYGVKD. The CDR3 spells CAIPNRTSGGRIVYNEQFF. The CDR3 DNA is TGTGCCATCCCGAACCGGACTAGCGGGGGAAGGATCGTCTACAATGAGCAGTTCTTC.

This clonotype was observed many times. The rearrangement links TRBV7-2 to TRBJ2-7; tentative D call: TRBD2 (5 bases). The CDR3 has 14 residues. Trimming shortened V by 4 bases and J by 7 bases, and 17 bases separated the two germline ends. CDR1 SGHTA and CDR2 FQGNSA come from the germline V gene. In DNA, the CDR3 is TGTGCCAGCAGCTCTGGACTCCGGAATGGGGAGCAGTACTTC. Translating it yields CASSSGLRNGEQYF.

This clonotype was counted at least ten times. The CDR3 loop is CASSYMPNPNTEAFF. CDR3 bases: TGTGCCAGCAGTTATATGCCCAACCCGAACACTGAAGCTTTCTTT. The rearrangement links TRBV6-5 to TRBJ1-1; D uncertain. Germline values: CDR1 MNHEY, CDR2 SVGAGI. V gave up 3 bases and J gave up 1 base, with 12 bases separating them. The CDR3 runs to 15 residues.

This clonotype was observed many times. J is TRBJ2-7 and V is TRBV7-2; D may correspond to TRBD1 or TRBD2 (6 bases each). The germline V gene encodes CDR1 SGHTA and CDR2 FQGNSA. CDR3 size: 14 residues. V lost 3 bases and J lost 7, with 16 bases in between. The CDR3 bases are TGTGCCAGCAGCTTGGGGGGCAGCTCGGGGGAGCAGTACTTC. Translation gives CASSLGGSSGEQYF.

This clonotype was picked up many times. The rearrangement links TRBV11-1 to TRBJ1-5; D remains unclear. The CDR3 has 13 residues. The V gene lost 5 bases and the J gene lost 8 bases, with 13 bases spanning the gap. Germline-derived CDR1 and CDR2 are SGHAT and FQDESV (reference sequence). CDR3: CASSVGLQKPQHF. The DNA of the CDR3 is TGTGCCAGCAGCGTCGGACTCCAGAAGCCCCAGCATTTT.

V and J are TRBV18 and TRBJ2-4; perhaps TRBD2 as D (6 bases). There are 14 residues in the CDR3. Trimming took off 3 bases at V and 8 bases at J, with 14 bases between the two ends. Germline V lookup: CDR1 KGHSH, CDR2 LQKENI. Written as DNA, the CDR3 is TGTGCCAGCTCACCCCGGGACGGAGGGGACATTCAGTACTTC. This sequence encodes CASSPRDGGDIQYF.

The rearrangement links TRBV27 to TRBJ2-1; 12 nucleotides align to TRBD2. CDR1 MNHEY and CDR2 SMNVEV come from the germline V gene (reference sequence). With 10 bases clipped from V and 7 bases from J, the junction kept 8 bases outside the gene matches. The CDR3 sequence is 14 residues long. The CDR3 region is CATRGLAGLNEQFF. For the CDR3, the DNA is TGTGCCACCAGAGGACTAGCGGGATTGAATGAGCAGTTCTTC.

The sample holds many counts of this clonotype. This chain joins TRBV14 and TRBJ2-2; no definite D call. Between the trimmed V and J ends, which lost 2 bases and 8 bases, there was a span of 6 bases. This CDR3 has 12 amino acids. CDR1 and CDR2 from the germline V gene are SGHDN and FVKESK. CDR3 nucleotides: TGTGCCAGCAGCCAATTCGGAGGGGAGCTGTTTTTT. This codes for CASSQFGGELFF.

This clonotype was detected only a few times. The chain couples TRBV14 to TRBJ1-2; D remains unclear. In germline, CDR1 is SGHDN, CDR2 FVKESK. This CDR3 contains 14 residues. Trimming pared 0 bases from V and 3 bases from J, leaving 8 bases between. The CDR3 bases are TGTGCCAGCAGCCAAGAGGAGACATACTATGGCTACACCTTC. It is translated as CASSQEETYYGYTF.

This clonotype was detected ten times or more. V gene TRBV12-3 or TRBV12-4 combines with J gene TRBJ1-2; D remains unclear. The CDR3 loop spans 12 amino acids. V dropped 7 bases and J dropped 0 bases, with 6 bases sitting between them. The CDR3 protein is CASTSANYGYTF. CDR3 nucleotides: TGTGCCAGCACGTCAGCTAACTATGGCTACACCTTC.

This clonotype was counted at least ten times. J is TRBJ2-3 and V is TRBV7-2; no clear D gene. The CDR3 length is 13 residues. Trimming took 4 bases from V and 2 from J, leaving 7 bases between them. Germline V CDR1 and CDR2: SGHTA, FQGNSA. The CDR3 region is CASSSQFTDTQYF. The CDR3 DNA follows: TGTGCCAGCAGCTCCCAATTCACAGATACGCAGTATTTT.

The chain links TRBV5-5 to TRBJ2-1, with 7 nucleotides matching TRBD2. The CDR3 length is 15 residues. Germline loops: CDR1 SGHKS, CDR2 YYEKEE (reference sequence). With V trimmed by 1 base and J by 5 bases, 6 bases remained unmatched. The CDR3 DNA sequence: TGTGCCAGCAGCTTGCGGCGGGAGAGCCACAATGAGCAGTTCTTC. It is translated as CASSLRRESHNEQFF.

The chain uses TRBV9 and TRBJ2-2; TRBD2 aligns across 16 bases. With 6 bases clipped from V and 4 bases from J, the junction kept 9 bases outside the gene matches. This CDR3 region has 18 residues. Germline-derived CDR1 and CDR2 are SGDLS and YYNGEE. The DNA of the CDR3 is TGTGCCAGCACGAAGGGACTAGCGGGGGGGTTCTCCACCGGGGAGCTGTTTTTT. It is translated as CASTKGLAGGFSTGELFF.

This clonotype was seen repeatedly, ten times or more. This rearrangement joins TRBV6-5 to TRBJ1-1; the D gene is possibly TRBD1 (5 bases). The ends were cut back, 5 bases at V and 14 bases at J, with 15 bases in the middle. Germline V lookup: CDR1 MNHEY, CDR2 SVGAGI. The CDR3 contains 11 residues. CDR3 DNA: TGTGCCAGCAGTACAGTGGGGCGGAACTTCTTT. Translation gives CASSTVGRNFF.

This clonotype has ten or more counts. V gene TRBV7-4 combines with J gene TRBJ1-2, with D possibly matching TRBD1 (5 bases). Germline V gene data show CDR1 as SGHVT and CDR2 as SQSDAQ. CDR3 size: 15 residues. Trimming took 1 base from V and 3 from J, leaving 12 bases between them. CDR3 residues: CASSLGRGWDYGYTF. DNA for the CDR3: TGTGCCAGCAGCTTAGGCCGGGGCTGGGACTATGGCTACACCTTC.

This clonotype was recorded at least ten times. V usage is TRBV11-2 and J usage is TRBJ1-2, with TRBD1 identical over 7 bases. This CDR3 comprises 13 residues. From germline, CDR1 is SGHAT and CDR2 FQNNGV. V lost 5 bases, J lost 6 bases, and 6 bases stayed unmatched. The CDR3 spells CASSIGGYNGYTF. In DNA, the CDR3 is TGTGCCAGCAGCATAGGGGGCTATAATGGCTACACCTTC.

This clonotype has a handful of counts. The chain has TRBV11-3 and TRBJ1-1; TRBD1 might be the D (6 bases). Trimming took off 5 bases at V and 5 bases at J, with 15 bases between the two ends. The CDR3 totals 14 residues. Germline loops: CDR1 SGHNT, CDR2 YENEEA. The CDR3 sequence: CASSPGAGATEAFF. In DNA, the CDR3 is TGTGCCAGCAGCCCGGGGGCAGGGGCGACTGAAGCTTTCTTT.

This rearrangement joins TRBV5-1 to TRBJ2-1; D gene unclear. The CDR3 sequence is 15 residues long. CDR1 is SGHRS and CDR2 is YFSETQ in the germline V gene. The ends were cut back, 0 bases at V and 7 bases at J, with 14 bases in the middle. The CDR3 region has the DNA TGCGCCAGCAGCTTGGCCTTGAGCCGAGGAAATGAGCAGTTCTTC. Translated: CASSLALSRGNEQFF.

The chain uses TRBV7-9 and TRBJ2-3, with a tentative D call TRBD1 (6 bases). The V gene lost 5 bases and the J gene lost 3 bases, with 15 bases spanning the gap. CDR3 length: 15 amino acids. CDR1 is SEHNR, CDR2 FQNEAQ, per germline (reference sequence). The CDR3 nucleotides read TGTGCCAGCAGCCCCGTTGCCAGGGGAACAGATACGCAGTATTTT. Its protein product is CASSPVARGTDTQYF.

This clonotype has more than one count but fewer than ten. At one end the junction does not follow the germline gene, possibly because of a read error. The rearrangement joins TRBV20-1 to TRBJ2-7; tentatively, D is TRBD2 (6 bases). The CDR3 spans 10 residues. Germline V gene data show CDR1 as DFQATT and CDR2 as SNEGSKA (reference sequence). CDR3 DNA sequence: TGCAGTGCACCCGGGGGACCTCGCTCTTTC. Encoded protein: CSAPGGPRSF.

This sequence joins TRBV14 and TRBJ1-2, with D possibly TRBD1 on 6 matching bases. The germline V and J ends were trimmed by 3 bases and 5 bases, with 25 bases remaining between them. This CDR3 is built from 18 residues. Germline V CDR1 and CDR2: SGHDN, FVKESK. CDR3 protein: CASSHLRDRTSPQYGYTF. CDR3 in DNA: TGTGCCAGCAGCCACCTCCGAGACAGGACTTCACCGCAATATGGCTACACCTTC. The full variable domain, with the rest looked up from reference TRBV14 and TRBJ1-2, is EAGVTQFPSHSVIEKGQTVTLRCDPISGHDNLYWYRRVMGKEIKFLLHFVKESKQDESGMPNNRFLAERTGGTYSTLKVQPAELEDSGVYFCASSHLRDRTSPQYGYTFGSGTRLTVV.